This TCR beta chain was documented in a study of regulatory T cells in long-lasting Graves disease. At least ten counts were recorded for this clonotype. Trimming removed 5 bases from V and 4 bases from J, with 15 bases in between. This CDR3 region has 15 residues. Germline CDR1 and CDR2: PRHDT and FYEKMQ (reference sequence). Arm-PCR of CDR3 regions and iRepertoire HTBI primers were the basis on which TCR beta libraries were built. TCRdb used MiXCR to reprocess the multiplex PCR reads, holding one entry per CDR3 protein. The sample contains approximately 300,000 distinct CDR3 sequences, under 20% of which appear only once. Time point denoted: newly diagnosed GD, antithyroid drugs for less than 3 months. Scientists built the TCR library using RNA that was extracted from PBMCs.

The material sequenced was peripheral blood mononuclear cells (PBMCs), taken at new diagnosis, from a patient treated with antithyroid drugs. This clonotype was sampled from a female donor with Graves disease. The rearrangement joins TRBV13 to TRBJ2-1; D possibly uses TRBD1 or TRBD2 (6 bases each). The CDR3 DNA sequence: TGTGCCAGCAGCCCCAGGGGACTCCCATACAATGAGCAGTTCTTC. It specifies CASSPRGLPYNEQFF.